The sequence of this T cell receptor (beta chain) was determined in a study of T cell changes during pregnancy in multiple sclerosis. Trimming removed 4 bases at V and 4 bases at J, with 14 bases between. From germline, CDR1 is SEHNR and CDR2 FQNEAQ (reference sequence). This CDR3 contains 15 residues. Sequencing used immunoSEQ multiplex PCR; TCRdb keeps in-frame clones, though not all of them. The data hold approximately 43,000 clones, with almost 95% observed a single time. This receptor was taken from a female donor with multiple sclerosis, enrolled in a pregnancy study. The material sequenced was CD8+ T cells from peripheral blood mononuclear cells, taken in the third trimester of pregnancy. This sequence joins TRBV7-9 and TRBJ1-3; D unclear. The CDR3 region has the DNA TGTGCCAGCAGCTCAGTTCATACGGGAGGAAACACCATATATTTT. Translating gives CASSSVHTGGNTIYF.